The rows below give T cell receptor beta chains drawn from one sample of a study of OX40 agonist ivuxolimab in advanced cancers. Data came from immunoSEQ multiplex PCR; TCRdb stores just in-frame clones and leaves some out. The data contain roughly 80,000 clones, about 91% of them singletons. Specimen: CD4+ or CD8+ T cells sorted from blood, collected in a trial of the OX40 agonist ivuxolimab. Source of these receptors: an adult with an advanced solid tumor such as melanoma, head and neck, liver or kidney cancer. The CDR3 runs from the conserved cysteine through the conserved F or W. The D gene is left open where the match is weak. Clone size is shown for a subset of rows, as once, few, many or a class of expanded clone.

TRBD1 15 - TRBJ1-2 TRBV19 TGTGCCAGTCGCGGACAGGGGAACGGTAACTATGGCTACACCTTC CASRGQGNGNYGYTF
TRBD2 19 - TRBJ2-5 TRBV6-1 TGTGCCAGCAGTGAAGCAGCAACATCGACTAGCGGGGCCCAAGAGACCCAGTACTTC CASSEAATSTSGAQETQYF
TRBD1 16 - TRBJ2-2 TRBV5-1 TGCGCCAGCAGCACCAGTGGACAGGGGGGCACCGGGGAGCTGTTTTTT CASSTSGQGGTGELFF
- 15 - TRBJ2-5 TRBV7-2 TGTGCCAGCAGCCCCGCCGGGCTGCCCCTGGAGACCCAGTACTTC CASSPAGLPLETQYF
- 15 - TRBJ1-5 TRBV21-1 TGTGCCAGCAGCGACCACCGGGCCCGGCAAAAGCCCCAGCATTTT CASSDHRARQKPQHF
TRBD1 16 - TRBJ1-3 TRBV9 TGTGCCAGCAGCTCCCATTCGACAGGGCTAGGAAACACCATATATTTT CASSSHSTGLGNTIYF
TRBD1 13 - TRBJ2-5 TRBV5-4 TGTGCCAGCAGTTGGGACAGGGGAGAGACCCAGTACTTC CASSWDRGETQYF
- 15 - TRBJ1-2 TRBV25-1 TGTGCCAGCAGTGAATTTGACGGTTCTAACTATGGCTACACCTTC CASSEFDGSNYGYTF
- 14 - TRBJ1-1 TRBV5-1 TGCGCCAGCAGCTCTGGGGGGTCGAACACTGAAGCTTTCTTT CASSSGGSNTEAFF
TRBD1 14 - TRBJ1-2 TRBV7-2 TGTGCCAGCAGCTTCCGCCCCCGACAGGGAAGAAACACCTTC CASSFRPRQGRNTF
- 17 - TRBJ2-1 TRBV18 TGTGCCAGCTCACCGTTCGGAAGCCGGGGCTCCTACAATGAGCAGTTCTTC CASSPFGSRGSYNEQFF
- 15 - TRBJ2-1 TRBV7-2 TGTGCCAGCAGCTTAAGACAGGATCCCTACAATGAGCAGTTCTTC CASSLRQDPYNEQFF
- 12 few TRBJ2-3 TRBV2 TGTGCCAGCAGTGAAGGGACAGATACGCAGTATTTT CASSEGTDTQYF
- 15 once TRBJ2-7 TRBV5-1 TGCGCCAGCAGCACAGGGCCCGGGCGTTCCTACGAGCAGTACTTC CASSTGPGRSYEQYF
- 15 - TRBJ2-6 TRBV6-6 TGTGCCAGCAGCCCCACCAGCTCTGGGGCCAACGTCCTGACTTTC CASSPTSSGANVLTF
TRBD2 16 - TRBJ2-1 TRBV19 TGTGCCAGTAGCGCCAGGACTAGCGGGAGGGGCTATGAGCAGTTCTTC CASSARTSGRGYEQFF
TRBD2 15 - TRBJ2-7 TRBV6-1 TGTGCCAGCAGTGAAGAAGGTAGCGGGAGGTACGAGCAGTACTTC CASSEEGSGRYEQYF
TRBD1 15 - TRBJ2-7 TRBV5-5 TGTGCCAGCAGCACATCCGGGACAGAACTCTACGAGCAGTACTTC CASSTSGTELYEQYF
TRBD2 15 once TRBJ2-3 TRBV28 TGTGCCAGCACTTCTAGCGGAACTAGCACAGATACGCAGTATTTT CASTSSGTSTDTQYF
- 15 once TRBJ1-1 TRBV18 TGTGCCAGCTCACCAGGTTTGAACTACGACACTGAAGCTTTCTTT CASSPGLNYDTEAFF
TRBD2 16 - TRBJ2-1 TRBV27 TGTGCCAGCAGTTTTTTCAGCGGGAGGGCCTACAATGAGCAGTTCTTC CASSFFSGRAYNEQFF
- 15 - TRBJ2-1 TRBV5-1 TGCGCCAGCAGCCTAAGCGGAGACGCATACAATGAGCAGTTCTTC CASSLSGDAYNEQFF
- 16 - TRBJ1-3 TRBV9 TGTGCCAGCAGCGCAACGACAGGCCTCTCTGGAAACACCATATATTTT CASSATTGLSGNTIYF
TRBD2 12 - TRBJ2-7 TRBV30 TGTGCCCTAGCGGGATCCTTCTACGAGCAGTACTTC CALAGSFYEQYF
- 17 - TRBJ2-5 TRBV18 TGTGCCAGCTCACCAGCTCGCGTAGGGTTGGGGTCAGAGACCCAGTACTTC CASSPARVGLGSETQYF
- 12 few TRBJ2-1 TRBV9 TGTGCCAGCAGCCCGACGCAAGGTGAGCAGTTCTTC CASSPTQGEQFF
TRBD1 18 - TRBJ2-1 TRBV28 TGTGCCAGCCCGACCTCCGATTGGGGACAGGGTTGGTACAATGAGCAGTTCTTC CASPTSDWGQGWYNEQFF
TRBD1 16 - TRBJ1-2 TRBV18 TGTGCCAGCTCACCAGGCCAATTCAGGACAGGCATCGGCTACACCTTC CASSPGQFRTGIGYTF
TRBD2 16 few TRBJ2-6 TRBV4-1 TGCGCCAGCAGCCAAGTACTAGCGCTCGGGGCCAACGTCCTGACTTTC CASSQVLALGANVLTF
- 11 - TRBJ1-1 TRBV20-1 TGCAGTGCTAAAGGGGTCCCTGAAGCTTTCTTT CSAKGVPEAFF
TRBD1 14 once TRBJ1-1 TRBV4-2 TGTGCCAGCAGGACGACAGGGCAGAGGGCTGAAGCTTTCTTT CASRTTGQRAEAFF
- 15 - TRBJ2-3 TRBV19 TGTGCCAGTAGTAGGACGGGAGATAGCACAGATACGCAGTATTTT CASSRTGDSTDTQYF
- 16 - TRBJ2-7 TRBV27 TGTGCCAGCAGTTTATCGGCAGGTCCTGGGCTCTACGAGCAGTACTTC CASSLSAGPGLYEQYF
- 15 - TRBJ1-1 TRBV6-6 TGTGCCAGCAGTTACTCGATAGGACATTACACTGAAGCTTTCTTT CASSYSIGHYTEAFF
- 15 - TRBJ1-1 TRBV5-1 TGCGCCAGCAGCTTGGAGGGTATAGGGGGCACTGAAGCTTTCTTT CASSLEGIGGTEAFF
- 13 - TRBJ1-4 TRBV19 TGTGCCACCATGGACGAGCGCCTAGAAAAACTGTTTTTT CATMDERLEKLFF
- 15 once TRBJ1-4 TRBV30 TGTGCCTGGAGTTCTGTTGGCCAGGGGAATGAAAAACTGTTTTTT CAWSSVGQGNEKLFF